The clone carrying this T cell receptor (beta chain) was seen at least ten times. Molecular barcoding with unique molecular identifiers was used for the TCRbeta library. TCRdb reprocessed the PCR reads with MiXCR, giving one entry per CDR3 protein. The sample lists about 110,000 distinct CDR3 sequences, 10% occurring once. These data come from a study of T-cell reconstitution after alpha-beta-depleted transplantation in children. This CDR3 comprises 13 residues. In germline, CDR1 is SGDLS, CDR2 YYNGEE. The V and J ends lost 0 bases and 8 bases respectively, with 12 bases between them. Sequenced here: PBMCs from the stem cell graft donor, sampled from the stem cell graft. This clonotype was sampled from a human donor who donated a stem cell graft to a child with acute lymphoblastic leukemia. The chain links TRBV9 to TRBJ2-7, with D maybe TRBD1 (6 bases). CDR3 coding DNA: TGTGCCAGCAGCGTAGAGGTCACAGGGAAGCAGTACTTC. It translates to CASSVEVTGKQYF.